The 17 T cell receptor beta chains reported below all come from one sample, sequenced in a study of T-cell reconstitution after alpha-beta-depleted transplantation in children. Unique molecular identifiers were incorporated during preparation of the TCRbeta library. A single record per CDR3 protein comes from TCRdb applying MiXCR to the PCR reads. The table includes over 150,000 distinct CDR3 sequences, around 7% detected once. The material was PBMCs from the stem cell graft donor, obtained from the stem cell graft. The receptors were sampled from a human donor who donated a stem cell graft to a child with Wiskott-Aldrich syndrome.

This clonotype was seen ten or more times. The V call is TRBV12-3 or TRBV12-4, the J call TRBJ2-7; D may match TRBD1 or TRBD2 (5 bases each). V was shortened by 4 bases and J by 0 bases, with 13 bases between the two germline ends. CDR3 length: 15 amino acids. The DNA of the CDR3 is TGTGCCAGCAGTTCGGGACGGTCAAGCTCCTACGAGCAGTACTTC. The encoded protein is CASSSGRSSSYEQYF.

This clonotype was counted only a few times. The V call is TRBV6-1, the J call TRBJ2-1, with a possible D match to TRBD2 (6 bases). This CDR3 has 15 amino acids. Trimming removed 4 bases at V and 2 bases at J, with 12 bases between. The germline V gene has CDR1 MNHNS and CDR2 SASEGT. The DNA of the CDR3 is TGTGCCAGCAGTGTGGGGGGTTTGACCTACAATGAGCAGTTCTTC. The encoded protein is CASSVGGLTYNEQFF.

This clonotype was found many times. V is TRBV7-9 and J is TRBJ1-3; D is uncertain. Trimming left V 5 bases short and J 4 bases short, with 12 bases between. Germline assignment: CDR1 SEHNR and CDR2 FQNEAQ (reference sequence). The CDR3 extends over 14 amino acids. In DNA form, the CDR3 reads TGTGCCAGCAGCCCTCTGAGCCTAGGAAACACCATATATTTT. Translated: CASSPLSLGNTIYF.

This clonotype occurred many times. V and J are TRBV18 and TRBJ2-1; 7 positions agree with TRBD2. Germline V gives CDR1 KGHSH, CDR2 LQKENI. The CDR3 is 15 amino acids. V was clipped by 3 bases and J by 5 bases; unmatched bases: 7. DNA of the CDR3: TGTGCCAGCTCACCGAGGCTAGCGGAAAACAATGAGCAGTTCTTC. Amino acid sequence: CASSPRLAENNEQFF.

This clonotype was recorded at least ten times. The CDR3 sequence: CSVEADRGPGETQYF. Here the CDR3 DNA reads TGCAGCGTTGAAGCGGACAGGGGGCCAGGAGAGACCCAGTACTTC. The chain links TRBV29-1 to TRBJ2-5; 11 bases agree with TRBD1. The V gene end was trimmed by 1 base and the J gene end by 4 bases; junction bases not matched to a gene: 5. The CDR3 sequence is 15 residues long. Germline V lookup: CDR1 SQVTM, CDR2 ANQGSEA.

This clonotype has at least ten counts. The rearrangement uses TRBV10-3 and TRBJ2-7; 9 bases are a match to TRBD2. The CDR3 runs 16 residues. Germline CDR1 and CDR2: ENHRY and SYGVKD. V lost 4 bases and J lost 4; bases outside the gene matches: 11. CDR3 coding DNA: TGTGCCATCAGTGTCGTATTCGGGACTAGCAGTTACGAGCAGTACTTC. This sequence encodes CAISVVFGTSSYEQYF.

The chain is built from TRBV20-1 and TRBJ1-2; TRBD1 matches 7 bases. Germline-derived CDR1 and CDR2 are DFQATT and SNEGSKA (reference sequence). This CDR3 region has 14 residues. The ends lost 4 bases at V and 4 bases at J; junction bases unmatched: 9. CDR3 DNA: TGCAGTGCTAACCCGACAGGGCTCGGCTATGGCTACACCTTC. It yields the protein CSANPTGLGYGYTF.

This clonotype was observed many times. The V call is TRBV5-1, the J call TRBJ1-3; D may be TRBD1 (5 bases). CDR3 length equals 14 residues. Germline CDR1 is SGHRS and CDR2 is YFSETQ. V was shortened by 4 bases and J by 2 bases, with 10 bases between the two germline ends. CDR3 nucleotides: TGCGCCAGCAGCGGCGGGACCCCTGGAAACACCATATATTTT. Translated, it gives CASSGGTPGNTIYF.

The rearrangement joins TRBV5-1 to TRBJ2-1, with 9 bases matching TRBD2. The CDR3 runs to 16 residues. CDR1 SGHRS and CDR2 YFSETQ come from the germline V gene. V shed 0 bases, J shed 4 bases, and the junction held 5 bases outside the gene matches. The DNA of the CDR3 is TGCGCCAGCAGCTTGGTCTCCAGCGGGGGGTACAATGAGCAGTTCTTC. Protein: CASSLVSSGGYNEQFF. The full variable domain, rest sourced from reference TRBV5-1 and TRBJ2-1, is KAGVTQTPRYLIKTRGQQVTLSCSPISGHRSVSWYQQTPGQGLQFLFEYFSETQRNKGNFPGRFSGRQFSNSRSEMNVSTLELGDSALYLCASSLVSSGGYNEQFFGPGTRLTVL.

The chain's CDR3 is CASSTGPSDEQYF. The CDR3 bases are TGCGCCAGCAGCACCGGACCTTCGGACGAGCAGTACTTC. The J gene is TRBJ2-7, the V gene TRBV5-1; no clear D gene. This CDR3 has 13 amino acids. The germline gives CDR1 SGHRS, CDR2 YFSETQ. Trimming pared 4 bases from V and 5 bases from J, leaving 13 bases between.

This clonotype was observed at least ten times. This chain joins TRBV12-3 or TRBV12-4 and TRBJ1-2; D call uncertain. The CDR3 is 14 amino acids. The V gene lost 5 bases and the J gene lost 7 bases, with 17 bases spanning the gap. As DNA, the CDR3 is TGTGCCAGCAGTCCGGACGGGTCTGGTCGTGGCTACACCTTC. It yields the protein CASSPDGSGRGYTF.

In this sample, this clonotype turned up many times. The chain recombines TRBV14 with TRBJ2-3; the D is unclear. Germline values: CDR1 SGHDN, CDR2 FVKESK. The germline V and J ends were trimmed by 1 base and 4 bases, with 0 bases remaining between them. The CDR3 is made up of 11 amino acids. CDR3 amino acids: CASSQADTQYF. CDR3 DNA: TGTGCCAGCAGCCAAGCAGATACGCAGTATTTT.

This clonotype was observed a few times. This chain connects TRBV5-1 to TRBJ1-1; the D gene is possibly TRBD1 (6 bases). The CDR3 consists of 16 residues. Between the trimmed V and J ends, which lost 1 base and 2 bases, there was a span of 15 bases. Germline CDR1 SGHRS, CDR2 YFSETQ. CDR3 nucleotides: TGCGCCAGCAGCTTGATCCCGGGGGGCGTAAACACTGAAGCTTTCTTT. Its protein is CASSLIPGGVNTEAFF.

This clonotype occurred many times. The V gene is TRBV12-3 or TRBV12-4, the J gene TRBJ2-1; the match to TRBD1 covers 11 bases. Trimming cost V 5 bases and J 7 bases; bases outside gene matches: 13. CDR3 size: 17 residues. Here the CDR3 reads CASSPSEGGQGGNEQFF. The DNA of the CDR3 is TGTGCCAGCAGTCCATCGGAAGGGGGACAGGGGGGAAATGAGCAGTTCTTC.

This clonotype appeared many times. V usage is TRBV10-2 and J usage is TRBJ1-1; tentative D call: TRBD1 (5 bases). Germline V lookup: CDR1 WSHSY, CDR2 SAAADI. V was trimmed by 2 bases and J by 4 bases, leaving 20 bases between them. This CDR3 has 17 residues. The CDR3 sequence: CASSERQGEGMVTEAFF. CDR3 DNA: TGCGCCAGCAGTGAGCGTCAGGGTGAGGGAATGGTCACTGAAGCTTTCTTT.

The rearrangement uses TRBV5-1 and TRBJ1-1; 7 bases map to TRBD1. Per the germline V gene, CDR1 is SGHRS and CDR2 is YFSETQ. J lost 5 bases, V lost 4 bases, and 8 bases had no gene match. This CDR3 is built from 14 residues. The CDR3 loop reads CASSPYDRATEAFF. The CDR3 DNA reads TGCGCCAGCAGCCCCTACGACAGGGCTACTGAAGCTTTCTTT.

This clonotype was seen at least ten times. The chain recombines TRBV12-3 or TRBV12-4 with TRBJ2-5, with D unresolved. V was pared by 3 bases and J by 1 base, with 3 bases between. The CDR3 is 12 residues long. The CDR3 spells CASSLSQETQYF. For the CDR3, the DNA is TGTGCCAGCAGTTTGAGCCAAGAGACCCAGTACTTC.